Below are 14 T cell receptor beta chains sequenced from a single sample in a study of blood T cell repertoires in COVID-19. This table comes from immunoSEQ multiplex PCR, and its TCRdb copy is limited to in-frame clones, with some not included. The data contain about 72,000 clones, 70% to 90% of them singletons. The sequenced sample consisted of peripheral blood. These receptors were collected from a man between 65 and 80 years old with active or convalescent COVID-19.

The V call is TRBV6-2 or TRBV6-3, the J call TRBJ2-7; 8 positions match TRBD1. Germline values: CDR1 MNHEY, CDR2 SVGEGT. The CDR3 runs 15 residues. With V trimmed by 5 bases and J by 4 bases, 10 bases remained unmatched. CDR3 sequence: CASSIAGQGAYEQYF. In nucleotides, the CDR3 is TGTGCCAGCAGTATCGCCGGGCAGGGGGCTTACGAGCAGTACTTC.

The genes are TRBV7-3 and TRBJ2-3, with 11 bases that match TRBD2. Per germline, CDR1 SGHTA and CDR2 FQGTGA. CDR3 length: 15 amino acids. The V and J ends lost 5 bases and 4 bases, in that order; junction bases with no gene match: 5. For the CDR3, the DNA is TGTGCCAGCAGCCTTACTAGCGGGAGAGCAGATACGCAGTATTTT. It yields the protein CASSLTSGRADTQYF. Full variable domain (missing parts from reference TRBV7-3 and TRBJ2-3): GAGVSQTPSNKVTEKGKYVELRCDPISGHTALYWYRQSLGQGPEFLIYFQGTGAADDSGLPNDRFFAVRPEGSVSTLKIQRTERGDSAVYLCASSLTSGRADTQYFGPGTRLTVL.

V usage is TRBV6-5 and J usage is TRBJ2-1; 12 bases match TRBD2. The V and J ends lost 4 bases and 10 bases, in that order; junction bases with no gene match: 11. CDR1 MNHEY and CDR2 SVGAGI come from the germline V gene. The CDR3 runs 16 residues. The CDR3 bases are TGTGCCAGCAGTTCATACGGGACTAGCGGGCAACGGGAGCAGTTCTTC. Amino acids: CASSSYGTSGQREQFF.

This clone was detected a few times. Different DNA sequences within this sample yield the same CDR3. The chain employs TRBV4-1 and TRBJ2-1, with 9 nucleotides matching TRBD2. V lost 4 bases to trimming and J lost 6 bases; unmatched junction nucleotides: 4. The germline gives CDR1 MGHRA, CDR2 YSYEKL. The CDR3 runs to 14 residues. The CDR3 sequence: CASSLRAGGNEQFF. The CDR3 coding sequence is TGCGCCAGCAGCCTTCGAGCGGGAGGCAATGAGCAGTTCTTC.

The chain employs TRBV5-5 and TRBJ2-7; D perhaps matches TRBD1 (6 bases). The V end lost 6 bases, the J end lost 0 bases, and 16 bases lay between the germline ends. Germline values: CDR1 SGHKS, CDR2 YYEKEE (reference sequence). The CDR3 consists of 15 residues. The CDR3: CASKPGQTSSYEQYF. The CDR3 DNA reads TGTGCCAGCAAACCGGGACAAACGAGCTCCTACGAGCAGTACTTC.

CDR3: CASSSDRGISYEQYF. The CDR3 nucleotides are TGTGCCAGCAGTTCAGACAGGGGGATCTCCTACGAGCAGTACTTC. J is TRBJ2-7 and V is TRBV6-5; 9 positions agree with TRBD1. This CDR3 has 15 residues. Germline values: CDR1 MNHEY, CDR2 SVGAGI. Trimming cost V 4 bases and J 0 bases; bases outside gene matches: 4.

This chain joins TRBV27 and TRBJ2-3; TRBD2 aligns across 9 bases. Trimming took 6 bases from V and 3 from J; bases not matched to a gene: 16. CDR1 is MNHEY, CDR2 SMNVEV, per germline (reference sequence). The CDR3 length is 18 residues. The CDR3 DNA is TGTGCCAGCAGATCGTCCCTATGGCGGGAGGGCCTTACAGATACGCAGTATTTT. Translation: CASRSSLWREGLTDTQYF.

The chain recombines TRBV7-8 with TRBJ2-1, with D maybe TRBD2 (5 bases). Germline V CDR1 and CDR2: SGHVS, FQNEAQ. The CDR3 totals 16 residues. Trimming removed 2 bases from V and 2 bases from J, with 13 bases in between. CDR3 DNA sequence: TGTGCCAGCAGCTTAAATTCGGGGAGCCCCTACAATGAGCAGTTCTTC. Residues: CASSLNSGSPYNEQFF.

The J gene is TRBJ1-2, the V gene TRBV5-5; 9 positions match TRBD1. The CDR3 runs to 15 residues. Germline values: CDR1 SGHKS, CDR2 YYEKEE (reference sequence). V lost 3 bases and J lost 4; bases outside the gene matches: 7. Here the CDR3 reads CASSSTGGLGYGYTF. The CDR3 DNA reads TGTGCCAGCAGCTCGACAGGGGGATTGGGCTATGGCTACACCTTC.

The CDR3 protein is CATSSQRGGKYEQYF. DNA of the CDR3: TGTGCCACCAGCTCCCAAAGGGGGGGAAAATACGAGCAGTACTTC. The chain combines TRBV15 with TRBJ2-7; maybe TRBD2 (7 bases). There are 15 residues in the CDR3. Per germline, CDR1 LNHNV and CDR2 YYDKDF (reference sequence). V was trimmed by 5 bases and J by 4 bases, leaving 18 bases between them.

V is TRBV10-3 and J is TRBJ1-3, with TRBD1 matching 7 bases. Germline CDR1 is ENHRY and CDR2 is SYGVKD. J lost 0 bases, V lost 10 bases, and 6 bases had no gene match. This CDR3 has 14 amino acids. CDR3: CATGQDTSGNTIYF. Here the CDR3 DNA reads TGTGCCACCGGACAGGACACCTCTGGAAACACCATATATTTT.

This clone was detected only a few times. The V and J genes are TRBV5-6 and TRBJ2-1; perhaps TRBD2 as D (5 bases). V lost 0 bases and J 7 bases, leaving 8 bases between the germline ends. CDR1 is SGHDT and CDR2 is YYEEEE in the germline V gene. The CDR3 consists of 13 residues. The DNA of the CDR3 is TGTGCCAGCAGCTTGGCGGGGTCGAATGAGCAGTTCTTC. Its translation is CASSLAGSNEQFF.

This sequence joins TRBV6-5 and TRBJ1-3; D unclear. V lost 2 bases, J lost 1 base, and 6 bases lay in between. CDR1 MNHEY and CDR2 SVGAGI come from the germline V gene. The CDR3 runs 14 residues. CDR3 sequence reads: CASSYGKSGNTIYF. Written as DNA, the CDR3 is TGTGCCAGCAGTTACGGCAAGTCTGGAAACACCATATATTTT.

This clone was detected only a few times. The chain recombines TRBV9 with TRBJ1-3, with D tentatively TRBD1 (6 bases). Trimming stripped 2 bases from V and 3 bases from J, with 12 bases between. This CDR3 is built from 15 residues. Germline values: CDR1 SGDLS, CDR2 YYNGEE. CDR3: CASSVRGAVGNTIYF. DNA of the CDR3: TGTGCCAGCAGCGTTCGGGGGGCGGTTGGAAACACCATATATTTT.